The clone carrying this T cell receptor (beta chain) has only one observation. The entry originates in a study of blood T cell repertoires in COVID-19. Study information: T cells, B-cell-depleted T cells, or PBMCs provided the cDNA or gDNA that served as material.

Original analysis: Estimation of nucleated cell counts relied on the amplification of reference gene primers. Clones were sequenced by immunoSEQ multiplex PCR, and TCRdb holds only the in-frame ones, with some missing. V and J calls plus clone size are reproduced from that table; the DNA served to infer D and trimming. The profile covers about 70,000 clones, with roughly 76% appearing a single time and 25% to 30% taken by the ten largest. This CDR3 region has 13 residues. V was cut by 5 bases and J by 3 bases, with 10 bases left in between. The sequencing input was peripheral blood. The V call is TRBV12-3 or TRBV12-4, the J call TRBJ1-2; weak D call: TRBD1 (6 bases). The TCR sequence derives from a woman older than 75 with active or convalescent COVID-19. The CDR3 DNA reads as TGTGCCAGCAGTGCTCAGGGGTACTATGGCTACACCTTC. Its translation is CASSAQGYYGYTF.